These 4 T cell receptor beta chains originate from one sample sequenced in a study of blood T cell repertoires in COVID-19. Profiled with immunoSEQ multiplex PCR; TCRdb holds only in-frame clones, not every one. The sample lists fewer than 75,000 clones, more than 70% occurring once. Sequencing input: peripheral blood. The receptors stem from a man aged 55 to 70 with active or convalescent COVID-19.

In nucleotides, the CDR3 is TGTGCCAGTAGCAGCGGGAGGCTGCTTGTCACAGATACGCAGTATTTT. Its protein product is CASSSGRLLVTDTQYF. The genes are TRBV19 and TRBJ2-3, with 9 nucleotides matching TRBD2. The ends lost 6 bases at V and 2 bases at J; junction bases unmatched: 9. Germline V CDR1 and CDR2: LNHDA, SQIVND (reference sequence). The CDR3 contains 16 residues. The full variable domain, rest sourced from reference TRBV19 and TRBJ2-3, is DGGITQSPKYLFRKEGQNVTLSCEQNLNHDAMYWYRQDPGQGLRLIYYSQIVNDFQKGDIAEGYSVSREKKESFPLTVTSAQKNPTAFYLCASSSGRLLVTDTQYFGPGTRLTVL.

The chain carries TRBV10-3 and TRBJ1-4; D is ambiguous. The ends were cut back, 3 bases at V and 0 bases at J, with 5 bases in the middle. This CDR3 comprises 14 residues. From germline, CDR1 is ENHRY and CDR2 SYGVKD. CDR3 in amino acids: CAISEGATNEKLFF. The CDR3 nucleotides read TGTGCCATCAGTGAAGGAGCAACTAATGAAAAACTGTTTTTT.

CDR3 DNA sequence: TGTGCCAGCAGCTTAGACAGGGGGCAATCACCCCTCCACTTT. Amino acid sequence: CASSLDRGQSPLHF. J is TRBJ1-6 and V is TRBV7-9; TRBD1 aligns across 9 bases. J was trimmed by 10 bases and V by 1 base; bases with no gene match: 2. CDR3 length equals 14 residues. Germline lookup yields CDR1 SEHNR and CDR2 FQNEAQ (reference sequence).

J is TRBJ1-2 and V is TRBV5-5; 10 positions match TRBD1. Per germline, CDR1 SGHKS and CDR2 YYEKEE (reference sequence). CDR3 length equals 14 residues. With V trimmed by 4 bases and J by 7 bases, 7 bases remained unmatched. Written as DNA, the CDR3 is TGTGCCAGCAGCGAGGACAGGGGGTGGGGTGGCTACACCTTC. Encoded protein: CASSEDRGWGGYTF.